One sample yielded the 29 T cell receptor beta chains listed below, sequenced in a study of CD39 and CD103 CD8 tumor-infiltrating T cells (dated by TCRdb to the late 2010s). Receptor libraries were prepared by the immunoSEQ multiplex PCR assay. This is the immuneACCESS table as TCRdb keeps it, with only in-frame sequences that have V and J called. A part of the clones is gone; compared with another copy, unresolved V genes explain less than half, and the rest is unexplained. The sample table lists approximately 8,000 clones, around 66% of them with a count of one. The ten largest clones add up to more than 55% of the sample. Sequenced sample: CD8+ T cells sorted from blood. The sample's cell subset or site label, in plain terms: total memory CD8 T cells (CD45RA-CCR7+/-) from blood or uninvolved lymph node. These receptors came from a human donor with head and neck squamous cell carcinoma.

The table lists this clone with a few counts. The chain has TRBV30 and TRBJ1-1, with TRBD1 identical over 9 bases. The V and J ends lost 3 bases and 6 bases, in that order; junction bases with no gene match: 8. CDR3 length: 14 amino acids. Per the germline V gene, CDR1 is GTSNPN and CDR2 is SVGIG (reference sequence). The CDR3 region has the DNA TGTGCCTGGAGCAGACAGGGGGAGTTCGCTGAAGCTTTCTTT. It specifies CAWSRQGEFAEAFF.

This chain connects TRBV15 to TRBJ2-4, with TRBD1 identical over 10 bases. The length of the CDR3 is 16 residues. The germline V gene has CDR1 LNHNV and CDR2 YYDKDF (reference sequence). Trimming took 0 bases from V and 8 from J; bases not matched to a gene: 7. CDR3 residues: CATSREAGTGDDIQYF. CDR3 coding DNA: TGTGCCACCAGCAGAGAAGCCGGGACAGGGGATGACATTCAGTACTTC.

This clone came up a few times. V is TRBV5-1 and J is TRBJ1-1; TRBD1 matches 12 bases. Germline lookup yields CDR1 SGHRS and CDR2 YFSETQ. Trimming took 1 base from V and 0 from J; bases not matched to a gene: 4. The CDR3 has 17 residues. CDR3 protein: CASSLPGTGGVNTEAFF. For the CDR3, the DNA is TGCGCCAGCAGCTTGCCGGGGACAGGGGGCGTGAACACTGAAGCTTTCTTT.

This clone is medium-sized (0.01 to 0.1%). This rearrangement joins TRBV29-1 to TRBJ1-1; D may be TRBD1 (6 bases). Germline values: CDR1 SQVTM, CDR2 ANQGSEA. The CDR3 consists of 13 residues. Trimming took 6 bases from V and 0 from J, leaving 11 bases between them. CDR3 sequence: CSVPGHMNTEAFF. CDR3 in DNA: TGCAGCGTGCCGGGACACATGAACACTGAAGCTTTCTTT.

The chain employs TRBV7-2 and TRBJ2-2; a weak D match, TRBD2 (5 bases). CDR1 and CDR2 from the germline V gene are SGHTA and FQGNSA. Trimming left V 4 bases short and J 6 bases short, with 12 bases between. The CDR3 is 14 residues long. The CDR3 nucleotides are TGTGCCAGCAGCTCGACGGGAACCGCCGGGGAGCTGTTTTTT. It is translated as CASSSTGTAGELFF.

This clone has just one count. The V and J genes are TRBV27 and TRBJ2-5; the D call may be TRBD1 or TRBD2 (5 bases each). The end of the DNA aligns better with TRBJ2-7, so the J call may be wrong. This CDR3 is built from 13 residues. CDR1 and CDR2 (germline): MNHEY, SMNVEV (reference sequence). The CDR3 protein is CASSFGGRYEQYF. In nucleotides, the CDR3 is TGTGCCAGCAGTTTTGGGGGTAGATACGAGCAGTACTTC.

The chain has TRBV9 and TRBJ2-3; no firm D call. CDR1 is SGDLS, CDR2 YYNGEE, per germline. With 0 bases removed from V and 2 bases from J, the gap between germline ends came to 7 bases. The CDR3 has 14 residues. The CDR3 DNA reads TGTGCCAGCAGCGTAGGAGTTTTCACAGATACGCAGTATTTT. Translation: CASSVGVFTDTQYF.

In this sample, this clone turned up a few times. The genes are TRBV5-6 and TRBJ2-3, with a weak D call TRBD2 (6 bases). The CDR3 is 17 residues long. V was clipped by 2 bases and J by 0 bases, with 16 bases between them. The V gene's germline CDR1 is SGHDT and CDR2 YYEEEE. CDR3 region: CASSFGRGLSSTDTQYF. CDR3 sequence (DNA): TGTGCCAGCAGCTTTGGACGGGGACTTTCTAGCACAGATACGCAGTATTTT.

The chain couples TRBV7-2 to TRBJ2-5; D gene uncertain. CDR1 and CDR2 (germline): SGHTA, FQGNSA. The CDR3 has 13 residues. The V and J ends lost 1 base and 4 bases respectively, with 7 bases between them. CDR3 sequence: CASSLGTRETQYF. The CDR3 DNA reads TGTGCCAGCAGCTTAGGGACGAGAGAGACCCAGTACTTC.

The chain recombines TRBV7-9 with TRBJ2-7; D uncertain. CDR1 and CDR2 from the germline V gene are SEHNR and FQNEAQ (reference sequence). Trimming pared 0 bases from V and 4 bases from J, leaving 7 bases between. This CDR3 spans 13 amino acids. The CDR3 DNA sequence: TGTGCCAGCAGCTTAGCTCCGGGTTACGAGCAGTACTTC. This encodes CASSLAPGYEQYF.

V is TRBV28 and J is TRBJ1-4; 9 bases agree with TRBD1. Germline CDR1 is MDHEN and CDR2 is SYDVKM. The CDR3 sequence is 14 residues long. J gave up 6 bases and V 6 bases, and 5 bases lay outside the gene matches. CDR3 residues: CASSQGQGHEKLFF. CDR3 bases: TGTGCCAGCAGCCAGGGACAGGGTCATGAAAAACTGTTTTTT.

This sequence joins TRBV6-1 and TRBJ1-2, with TRBD1 identical over 9 bases. This CDR3 is 15 amino acids long. V was clipped by 4 bases and J by 4 bases; unmatched bases: 7. Germline loops: CDR1 MNHNS, CDR2 SASEGT. CDR3 residues: CASSGGTGSTYGYTF. Written as DNA, the CDR3 is TGTGCCAGCAGTGGTGGGACAGGGAGTACCTATGGCTACACCTTC.

The rearrangement uses TRBV4-3 and TRBJ2-1; D not certain. In germline, CDR1 is LGHNA, CDR2 YSLEER. This CDR3 has 15 residues. Trimming shortened V by 1 base and J by 0 bases, and 7 bases separated the two germline ends. This CDR3 reads CASSQAGNSYNEQFF. DNA for the CDR3: TGCGCCAGCAGCCAAGCAGGAAACTCCTACAATGAGCAGTTCTTC.

The chain carries TRBV9 and TRBJ2-1; D remains ambiguous. The length of the CDR3 is 13 residues. The V gene lost 3 bases and the J gene lost 4 bases, with 8 bases spanning the gap. Germline-derived CDR1 and CDR2 are SGDLS and YYNGEE. This CDR3 reads CASSDGPYNEQFF. The DNA for the CDR3 is TGTGCCAGCAGCGATGGACCTTACAATGAGCAGTTCTTC. Full variable domain (rest looked up from reference TRBV9 and TRBJ2-1): DSGVTQTPKHLITATGQRVTLRCSPRSGDLSVYWYQQSLDQGLQFLIQYYNGEERAKGNILERFSAQQFPDLHSELNLSSLELGDSALYFCASSDGPYNEQFFGPGTRLTVL.

V and J are TRBV27 and TRBJ2-3, with D perhaps matching TRBD2 (7 bases). The CDR3 contains 17 residues. The germline V gene encodes CDR1 MNHEY and CDR2 SMNVEV (reference sequence). Trimming pared 7 bases from V and 10 bases from J, leaving 30 bases between. CDR3 residues: CASNTWMGGASEDPQYF. DNA of the CDR3: TGTGCCAGCAATACGTGGATGGGGGGGGCTAGCGAGGATCCGCAGTATTTT.

The chain has TRBV7-2 and TRBJ2-3; D is perhaps TRBD2 (6 bases). CDR1 is SGHTA and CDR2 is FQGNSA in the germline V gene. The CDR3 extends over 15 amino acids. The V gene lost 2 bases and the J gene lost 2 bases, with 11 bases spanning the gap. CDR3 coding DNA: TGTGCCAGCAGCTTATCGACTAGTCTCACAGATACGCAGTATTTT. Its translation is CASSLSTSLTDTQYF.

V and J are TRBV6-5 and TRBJ2-1; weak D call: TRBD1 (6 bases). V lost 4 bases, J lost 8 bases, and 15 bases lay in between. This CDR3 region has 14 residues. Germline CDR1 reads MNHEY; CDR2 reads SVGAGI. This CDR3 is CASSWSGDFDEQFF. The CDR3 coding sequence is TGTGCCAGCAGTTGGTCAGGGGATTTCGATGAGCAGTTCTTC.

The V gene is TRBV6-5, the J gene TRBJ1-2; D might be TRBD1 (5 bases). This CDR3 is built from 12 residues. The V gene's germline CDR1 is MNHEY and CDR2 SVGAGI. Trimming pared 6 bases from V and 6 bases from J, leaving 11 bases between. The CDR3 loop reads CASSPGTDGYTF. The CDR3 nucleotides read TGTGCCAGCAGCCCGGGGACTGATGGCTACACCTTC.

The V call is TRBV27, the J call TRBJ1-1; 7 bases map to TRBD1. Germline-derived CDR1 and CDR2 are MNHEY and SMNVEV (reference sequence). V trimming: 5 bases; J trimming: 0 bases; junction bases outside the gene matches: 6. There are 15 residues in the CDR3. This CDR3 reads CASSPYRGMNTEAFF. DNA for the CDR3: TGTGCCAGCAGTCCCTACAGGGGAATGAACACTGAAGCTTTCTTT.

Within the sample, this clone is medium-sized. CDR3 in amino acids: CASSYSSGEEAFF. The CDR3 nucleotides are TGTGCCAGCAGTTACTCCTCGGGGGAGGAAGCTTTCTTT. This sequence joins TRBV6-5 and TRBJ1-1; TRBD1 might be the D (5 bases). The germline V gene encodes CDR1 MNHEY and CDR2 SVGAGI. This CDR3 is built from 13 residues. V lost 0 bases, J lost 8 bases, and 10 bases lay in between.

This rearrangement joins TRBV27 to TRBJ2-3; no reliable D call. The CDR3 contains 14 residues. V was clipped by 6 bases and J by 1 base, with 11 bases between them. Germline values: CDR1 MNHEY, CDR2 SMNVEV (reference sequence). CDR3 nucleotides: TGTGCCAGCAGCTCACAGCTGCGCACAGATACGCAGTATTTT. It encodes CASSSQLRTDTQYF.

This clone came up a few times. The chain is built from TRBV6-5 and TRBJ2-5; no clear D. This CDR3 is 13 amino acids long. The germline V and J ends were trimmed by 7 bases and 0 bases, with 9 bases remaining between them. Germline CDR1 reads MNHEY; CDR2 reads SVGAGI. In nucleotides, the CDR3 is TGTGCCAGCAATGCAGGAAACCAAGAGACCCAGTACTTC. Protein sequence: CASNAGNQETQYF.

This clone was observed a single time. In DNA form, the CDR3 reads TGTGCCAGCAGTGAAGCGGGAGGGCCGTACGAGCAGTACTTC. Amino acid sequence: CASSEAGGPYEQYF. The chain carries TRBV2 and TRBJ2-7, with TRBD2 matching over 7 bases. Per germline, CDR1 SNHLY and CDR2 FYNNEI. J was trimmed by 4 bases and V by 0 bases; bases with no gene match: 3. This CDR3 region has 14 residues. Together with reference TRBV2 and TRBJ2-7, the CDR3 gives the full variable domain: EPEVTQTPSHQVTQMGQEVILRCVPISNHLYFYWYRQILGQKVEFLVSFYNNEISEKSEIFDDQFSVERPDGSNFTLKIRSTKLEDSAMYFCASSEAGGPYEQYFGPGTRLTVT.

The J gene is TRBJ1-4, the V gene TRBV5-1, with a weak D call TRBD1 (5 bases). This CDR3 is built from 15 residues. The germline gives CDR1 SGHRS, CDR2 YFSETQ. V was cut by 3 bases and J by 0 bases, with 9 bases left in between. Here the CDR3 reads CASSYVDTTNEKLFF. The CDR3 DNA reads TGCGCCAGCAGCTATGTGGACACAACTAATGAAAAACTGTTTTTT. Supplemented by reference TRBV5-1 and TRBJ1-4, the full variable domain reads KAGVTQTPRYLIKTRGQQVTLSCSPISGHRSVSWYQQTPGQGLQFLFEYFSETQRNKGNFPGRFSGRQFSNSRSEMNVSTLELGDSALYLCASSYVDTTNEKLFFGSGTQLSVL.

This clone was seen more than once but under ten times. The chain carries TRBV6-5 and TRBJ2-7, with 8 bases matching TRBD1. This CDR3 has 16 residues. Germline CDR1 is MNHEY and CDR2 is SVGAGI. With 0 bases clipped from V and 1 base from J, the junction kept 5 bases outside the gene matches. CDR3 sequence (DNA): TGTGCCAGCAGTTACTCGGAGACAGGGGATTCCTACGAGCAGTACTTC. Translation: CASSYSETGDSYEQYF.

This sequence joins TRBV4-3 and TRBJ2-7; D tentatively fits TRBD1 or TRBD2 (5 bases each). The CDR3 is 15 amino acids. Germline assignment: CDR1 LGHNA and CDR2 YSLEER. Deletions cut 0 bases from V and 0 bases from J, with 9 bases between. Written as DNA, the CDR3 is TGCGCCAGCAGCCAAGATGGGGGTAGCTCCTACGAGCAGTACTTC. It is translated as CASSQDGGSSYEQYF.

J is TRBJ1-5 and V is TRBV15; D is perhaps TRBD1 (5 bases). Trimming stripped 5 bases from V and 0 bases from J, with 11 bases between. Germline V lookup: CDR1 LNHNV, CDR2 YYDKDF (reference sequence). The CDR3 is 15 amino acids. The CDR3 bases are TGTGCCACCAGCCGGACAACTTATAGCAATCAGCCCCAGCATTTT. This sequence encodes CATSRTTYSNQPQHF.

This clone was recorded once. V is TRBV28 and J is TRBJ2-1; tentative D call: TRBD2 (7 bases). V lost 9 bases and J lost 15, with 18 bases in between. CDR3 length: 11 residues. Germline lookup yields CDR1 MDHEN and CDR2 SYDVKM. CDR3 sequence (DNA): TGTGCCAGTTTTGGGGAGGGGGGCTGGTTCTTC. Translating gives CASFGEGGWFF.

This chain links TRBV15 with TRBJ2-7; 14 bases match TRBD2. There are 15 residues in the CDR3. Germline V gives CDR1 LNHNV, CDR2 YYDKDF (reference sequence). V lost 5 bases, J lost 4 bases, and 4 bases stayed unmatched. The CDR3, as DNA: TGTGCCACCAGCGAGGGACTAGCGGGAGCATACGAGCAGTACTTC. Its protein is CATSEGLAGAYEQYF. Full variable domain (rest looked up from reference TRBV15 and TRBJ2-7): DAMVIQNPRYQVTQFGKPVTLSCSQTLNHNVMYWYQQKSSQAPKLLFHYYDKDFNNEADTPDNFQSRRPNTSFCFLDIRSPGLGDTAMYLCATSEGLAGAYEQYFGPGTRLTVT.